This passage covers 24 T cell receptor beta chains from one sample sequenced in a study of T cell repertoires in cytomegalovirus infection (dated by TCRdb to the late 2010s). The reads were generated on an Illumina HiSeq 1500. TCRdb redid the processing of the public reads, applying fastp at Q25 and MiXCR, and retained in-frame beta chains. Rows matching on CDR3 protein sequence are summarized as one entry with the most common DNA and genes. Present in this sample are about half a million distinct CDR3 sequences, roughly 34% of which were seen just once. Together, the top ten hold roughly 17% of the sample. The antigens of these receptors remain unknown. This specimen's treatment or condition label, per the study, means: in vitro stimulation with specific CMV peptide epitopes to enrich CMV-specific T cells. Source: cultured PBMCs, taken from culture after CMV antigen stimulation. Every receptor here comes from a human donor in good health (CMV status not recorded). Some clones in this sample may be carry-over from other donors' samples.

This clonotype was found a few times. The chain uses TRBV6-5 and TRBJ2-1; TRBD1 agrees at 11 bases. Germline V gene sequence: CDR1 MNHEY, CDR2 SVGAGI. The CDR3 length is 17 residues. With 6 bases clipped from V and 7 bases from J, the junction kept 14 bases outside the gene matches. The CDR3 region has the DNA TGTGCCAGCAGATTTGGACAGGGGGCAAGTTTAAGGAATGAGCAGTTCTTC. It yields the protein CASRFGQGASLRNEQFF.

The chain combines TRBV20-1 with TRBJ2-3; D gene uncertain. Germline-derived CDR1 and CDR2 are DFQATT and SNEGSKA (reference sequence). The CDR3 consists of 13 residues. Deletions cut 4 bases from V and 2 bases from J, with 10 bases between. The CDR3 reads CSATGANTDTQYF. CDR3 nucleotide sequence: TGCAGTGCTACAGGCGCCAACACAGATACGCAGTATTTT.

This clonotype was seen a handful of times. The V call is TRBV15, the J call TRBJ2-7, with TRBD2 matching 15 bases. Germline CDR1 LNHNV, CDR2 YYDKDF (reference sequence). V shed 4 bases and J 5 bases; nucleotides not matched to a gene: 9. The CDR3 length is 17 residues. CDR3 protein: CATSTDRTSGRDDEQYF. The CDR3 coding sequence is TGTGCCACCAGCACCGACAGGACTAGCGGGAGGGATGACGAGCAGTACTTC.

The CDR3 is CSARVKHPTEAFF. Here the CDR3 DNA reads TGCAGTGCTAGGGTAAAGCACCCCACTGAAGCTTTCTTT. The J gene is TRBJ1-1, the V gene TRBV20-1, with D unclear. There are 13 residues in the CDR3. The germline CDR1 and CDR2 sequences are DFQATT and SNEGSKA (reference sequence). V lost 3 bases, J lost 4 bases, and 12 bases lay in between.

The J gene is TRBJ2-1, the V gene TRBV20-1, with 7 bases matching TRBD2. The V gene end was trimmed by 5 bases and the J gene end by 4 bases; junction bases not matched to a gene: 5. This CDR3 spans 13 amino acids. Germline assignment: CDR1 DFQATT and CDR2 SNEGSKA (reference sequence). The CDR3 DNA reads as TGCAGTGCTGAATCACTAGCGTACAATGAGCAGTTCTTC. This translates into CSAESLAYNEQFF.

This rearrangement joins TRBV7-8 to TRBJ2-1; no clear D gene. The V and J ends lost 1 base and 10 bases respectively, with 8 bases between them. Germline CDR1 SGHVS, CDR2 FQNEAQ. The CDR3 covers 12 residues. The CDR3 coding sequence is TGTGCCAGCAGCTTAGTGGCCATCGAGCAGTTCTTC. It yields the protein CASSLVAIEQFF.

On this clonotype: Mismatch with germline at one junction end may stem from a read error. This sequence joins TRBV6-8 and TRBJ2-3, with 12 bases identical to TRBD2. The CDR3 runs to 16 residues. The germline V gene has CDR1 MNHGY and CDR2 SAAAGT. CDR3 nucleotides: TGTGCCAGCAGAAGGGTGGGACTAGCGGGCGCGGATACACAGTATTTT. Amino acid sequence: CASRRVGLAGADTQYF.

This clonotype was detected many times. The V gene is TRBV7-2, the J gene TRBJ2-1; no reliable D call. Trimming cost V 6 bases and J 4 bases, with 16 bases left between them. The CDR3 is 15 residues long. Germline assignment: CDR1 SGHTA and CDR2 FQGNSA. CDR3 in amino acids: CASRPLPPAYNEQFF. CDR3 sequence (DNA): TGTGCCAGCAGGCCACTCCCCCCAGCTTACAATGAGCAGTTCTTC.

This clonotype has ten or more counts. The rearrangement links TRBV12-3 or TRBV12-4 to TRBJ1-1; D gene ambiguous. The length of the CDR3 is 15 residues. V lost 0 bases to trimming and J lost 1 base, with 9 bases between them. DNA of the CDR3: TGTGCCAGCAGTTTAGCGATAGGGAAGAACACTGAAGCTTTCTTT. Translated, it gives CASSLAIGKNTEAFF.

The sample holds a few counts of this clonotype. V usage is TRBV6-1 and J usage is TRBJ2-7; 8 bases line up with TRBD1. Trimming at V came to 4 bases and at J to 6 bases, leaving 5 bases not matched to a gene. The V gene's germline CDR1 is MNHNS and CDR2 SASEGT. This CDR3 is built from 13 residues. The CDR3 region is CASSARTGIEQYF. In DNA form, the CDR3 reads TGTGCCAGCAGTGCGAGGACAGGGATCGAGCAGTACTTC.

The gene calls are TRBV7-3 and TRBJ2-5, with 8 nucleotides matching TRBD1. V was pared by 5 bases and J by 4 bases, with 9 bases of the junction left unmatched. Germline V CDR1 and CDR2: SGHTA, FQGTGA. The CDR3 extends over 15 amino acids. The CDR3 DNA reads TGTGCCAGCAGCCGAACGACAGGGGCGAGAGAGACCCAGTACTTC. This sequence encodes CASSRTTGARETQYF.

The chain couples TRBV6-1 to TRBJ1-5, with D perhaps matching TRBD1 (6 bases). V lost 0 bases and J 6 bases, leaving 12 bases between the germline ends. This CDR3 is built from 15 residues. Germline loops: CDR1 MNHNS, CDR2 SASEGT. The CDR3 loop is CASSEALQGSQPQHF. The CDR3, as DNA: TGTGCCAGCAGTGAAGCGCTACAGGGTAGTCAGCCCCAGCATTTT.

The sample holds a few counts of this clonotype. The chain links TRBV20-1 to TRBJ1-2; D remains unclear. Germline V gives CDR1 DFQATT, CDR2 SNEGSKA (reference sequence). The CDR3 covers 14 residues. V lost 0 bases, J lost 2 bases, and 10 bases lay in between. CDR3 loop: CSAREGLGNYGYTF. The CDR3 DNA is TGCAGTGCTAGAGAAGGGCTGGGAAACTATGGCTACACCTTC.

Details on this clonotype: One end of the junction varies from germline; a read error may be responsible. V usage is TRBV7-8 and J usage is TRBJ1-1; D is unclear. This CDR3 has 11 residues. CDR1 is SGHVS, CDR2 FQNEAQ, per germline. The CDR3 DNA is TGTGCCAGCAGCTTGGGTCTCGACACTCGTTTT. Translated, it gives CASSLGLDTRF.

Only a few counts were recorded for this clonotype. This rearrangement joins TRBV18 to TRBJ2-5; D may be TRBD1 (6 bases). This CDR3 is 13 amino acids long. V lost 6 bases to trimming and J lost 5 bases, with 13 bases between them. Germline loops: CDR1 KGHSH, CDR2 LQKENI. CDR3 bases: TGTGCCAGCTCGCCATCAGGGGAGGAGACCCAGTACTTC. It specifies CASSPSGEETQYF.

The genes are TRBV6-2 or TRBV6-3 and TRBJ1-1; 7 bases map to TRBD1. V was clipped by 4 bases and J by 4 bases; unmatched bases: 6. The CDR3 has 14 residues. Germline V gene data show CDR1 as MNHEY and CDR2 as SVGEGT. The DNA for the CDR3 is TGTGCCAGCAGTTCCCAGGGGGGGATCACTGAAGCTTTCTTT. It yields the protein CASSSQGGITEAFF.

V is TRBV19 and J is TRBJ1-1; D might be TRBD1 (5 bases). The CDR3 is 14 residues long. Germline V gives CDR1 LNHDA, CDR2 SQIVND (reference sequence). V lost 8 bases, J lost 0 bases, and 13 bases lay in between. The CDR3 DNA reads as TGTGCCAGTGAGAAGGGACCCATGAACACTGAAGCTTTCTTT. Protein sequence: CASEKGPMNTEAFF.

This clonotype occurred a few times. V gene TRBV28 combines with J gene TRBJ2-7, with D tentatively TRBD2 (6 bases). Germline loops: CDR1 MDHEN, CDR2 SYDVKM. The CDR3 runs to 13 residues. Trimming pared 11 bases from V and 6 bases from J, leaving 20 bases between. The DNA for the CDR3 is TGTGCCGGCTCGGACGGTCCGCGGGGCGAGCAGTACTTC. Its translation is CAGSDGPRGEQYF.

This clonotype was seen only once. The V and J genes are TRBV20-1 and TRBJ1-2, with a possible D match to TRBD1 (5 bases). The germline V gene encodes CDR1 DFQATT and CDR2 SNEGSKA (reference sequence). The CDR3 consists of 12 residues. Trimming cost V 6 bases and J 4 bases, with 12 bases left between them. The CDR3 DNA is TGCAGTGCCCCCAGGGAGCCCTATGGCTACACCTTC. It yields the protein CSAPREPYGYTF.

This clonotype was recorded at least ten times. For the CDR3, the DNA is TGTGCCAGCAGTTTCGGGGCGGGGAACACCGGGGAGCTGTTTTTT. It encodes CASSFGAGNTGELFF. The gene calls are TRBV12-3 or TRBV12-4 and TRBJ2-2; D may match TRBD1 or TRBD2 (5 bases each). The CDR3 sequence is 15 residues long. V lost 3 bases to trimming and J lost 1 base, with 9 bases between them.

The CDR3 nucleotides read TGTGCCAGCAGTAGCATAACGAAGGGACTAGCGGGAAAGCAGTTCTTC. Amino acid sequence: CASSSITKGLAGKQFF. J is TRBJ2-1 and V is TRBV6-2 or TRBV6-3; the match to TRBD2 covers 13 bases. The ends lost 5 bases at V and 11 bases at J; junction bases unmatched: 12. This CDR3 region has 16 residues. Looked up from germline, CDR1 is MNHEY and CDR2 is SVGEGT.

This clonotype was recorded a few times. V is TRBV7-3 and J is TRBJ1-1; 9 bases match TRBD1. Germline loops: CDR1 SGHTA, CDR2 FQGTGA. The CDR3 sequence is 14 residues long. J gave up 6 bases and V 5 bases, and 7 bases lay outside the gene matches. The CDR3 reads CASSPTTGGAEAFF. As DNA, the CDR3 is TGTGCCAGCAGCCCGACGACAGGGGGGGCTGAAGCTTTCTTT.

The CDR3: CASSLSYGQGGEQYF. CDR3 DNA: TGTGCCAGCAGTTTATCCTACGGACAGGGCGGCGAGCAGTACTTC. V usage is TRBV27 and J usage is TRBJ2-7; 8 bases fit TRBD1. Germline CDR1 reads MNHEY; CDR2 reads SMNVEV (reference sequence). This CDR3 contains 15 residues. After removal of 0 bases from V and 6 bases from J, the junction contained 7 bases not matched to a gene.

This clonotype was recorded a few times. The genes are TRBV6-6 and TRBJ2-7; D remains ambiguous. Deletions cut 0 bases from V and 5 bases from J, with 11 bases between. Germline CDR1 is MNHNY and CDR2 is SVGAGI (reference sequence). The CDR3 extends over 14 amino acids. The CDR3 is CASSYSSLGHEQYV. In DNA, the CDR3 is TGTGCCAGCAGTTACTCATCGTTGGGCCACGAGCAGTACGTC.